This T cell receptor (beta chain) appears in the sequencing data of a study of early T cells in non-severe SARS-CoV-2 infection. V lost 5 bases to trimming and J lost 4 bases, with 17 bases between them. The CDR3 consists of 16 residues. CDR1 is SGHVS and CDR2 is FNYEAQ in the germline V gene. TCRdb analysed the 5' RACE reads with MiXCR anew, one entry per CDR3 protein. The sample has more than 90,000 distinct CDR3 sequences, less than 15% seen once; the top ten hold 2% to 2.5%. Specimen: whole blood. The rearrangement joins TRBV7-6 to TRBJ1-4; perhaps TRBD1 as D (5 bases). The source is an adult who was a healthcare worker with PCR-confirmed SARS-CoV-2 infection or an uninfected control (not recorded which). As DNA, the CDR3 is TGTGCCAGCAGCCCTAGGGCCCAGGGTGTTAATGAAAAACTGTTTTTT. Protein sequence: CASSPRAQGVNEKLFF.